The source of this T cell receptor (beta chain) is a study of control samples from healthy donors and cancer patients. Sequencing used immunoSEQ multiplex PCR; TCRdb keeps in-frame clones, though not all of them. The data contain about 97,000 clones, around 88% of them singletons. Germline-derived CDR1 and CDR2 are MNHNY and SVGAGI (reference sequence). CDR3 length equals 15 residues. V was shortened by 0 bases and J by 5 bases, with 14 bases between the two germline ends. The rearrangement joins TRBV6-6 to TRBJ2-7; possibly TRBD1 or TRBD2 for D (5 bases each). Sequencing input: blood. The sequence derives from a young man in good health. The CDR3 DNA follows: TGTGCCAGCAGTTACTCGGGAGCCAGGGACGACGAGCAGTACGTC. It yields the protein CASSYSGARDDEQYV.